The 24 T cell receptor beta chains below all came from one sample that was sequenced in a study of T cell responses to AZD1222 COVID-19 vaccine. Clones were sequenced by immunoSEQ multiplex PCR, and TCRdb holds only the in-frame ones, with some missing. Of fewer than 110,000 clones in the sample, 75% to 90% were seen once. This sample comprised peripheral blood, obtained on day 0 of AZD1222 vaccination. The receptors derive from an adult in good health.

This sequence joins TRBV11-2 and TRBJ1-2; D is unresolved. The V and J ends lost 5 bases and 4 bases respectively, with 14 bases between them. The CDR3 covers 14 residues. CDR1 is SGHAT and CDR2 is FQNNGV in the germline V gene. CDR3 in amino acids: CASSQIGGPYGYTF. The CDR3 bases are TGTGCCAGCAGCCAGATTGGCGGTCCCTATGGCTACACCTTC.

The J gene is TRBJ1-4, the V gene TRBV6-5; 8 positions agree with TRBD1. J was trimmed by 7 bases and V by 2 bases; bases with no gene match: 9. CDR1 is MNHEY and CDR2 is SVGAGI in the germline V gene. The CDR3 is made up of 16 amino acids. The CDR3 DNA follows: TGTGCCAGCAGTTACCGTCAGGGGGCTGCAGGTGAAAAACTGTTTTTT. Its translation: CASSYRQGAAGEKLFF.

The rearrangement joins TRBV7-2 to TRBJ1-4; the match to TRBD1 covers 9 bases. In germline, CDR1 is SGHTA, CDR2 FQGNSA. This CDR3 has 17 residues. With V trimmed by 4 bases and J by 7 bases, 13 bases remained unmatched. Here the CDR3 DNA reads TGTGCCAGCAGCTCAAATAGACCGGGACAGGGAGGTGAAAAACTGTTTTTT. Protein product: CASSSNRPGQGGEKLFF.

This rearrangement joins TRBV15 to TRBJ1-6; D perhaps matches TRBD1 (6 bases). Trimming stripped 4 bases from V and 4 bases from J, with 8 bases between. The CDR3 length is 14 residues. The germline V gene encodes CDR1 LNHNV and CDR2 YYDKDF (reference sequence). Here the CDR3 reads CATSMGAYNSPLHF. CDR3 DNA: TGTGCCACCAGCATGGGGGCGTATAATTCACCCCTCCACTTT.

This chain connects TRBV10-3 to TRBJ2-1; D possibly corresponds to TRBD1 (6 bases). The CDR3 has 14 residues. Trimming pared 6 bases from V and 5 bases from J, leaving 14 bases between. Germline CDR1 is ENHRY and CDR2 is SYGVKD. The CDR3 coding sequence is TGTGCCATCAGCGTAAGGGACACGGACAATGAGCAGTTCTTC. Its protein product is CAISVRDTDNEQFF.

V is TRBV2 and J is TRBJ2-7; D might be TRBD2 (6 bases). CDR3 length: 16 residues. V lost 4 bases to trimming and J lost 1 base, with 17 bases between them. Looked up from germline, CDR1 is SNHLY and CDR2 is FYNNEI. CDR3 nucleotides: TGTGCCAGCAGTGTACTTACGGGAGATCCATCCTACGAGCAGTACTTC. This translates into CASSVLTGDPSYEQYF.

Here the CDR3 reads CASSFDRDRVGNEQFF. The CDR3 nucleotides are TGTGCCAGCAGCTTTGACCGGGACAGGGTAGGCAATGAGCAGTTCTTC. The chain couples TRBV5-6 to TRBJ2-1; 9 nucleotides match TRBD1. The CDR3 is 16 amino acids. The V gene's germline CDR1 is SGHDT and CDR2 YYEEEE. Trimming removed 2 bases from V and 6 bases from J; junction bases left unmatched: 9.

This chain uses TRBV5-5 with TRBJ1-1; 8 nucleotides align to TRBD1. The CDR3 consists of 14 residues. The germline V gene encodes CDR1 SGHKS and CDR2 YYEKEE (reference sequence). V was pared by 3 bases and J by 4 bases, with 5 bases of the junction left unmatched. CDR3 DNA sequence: TGTGCCAGCAGCTCCCAAACAGGGGGCACTGAAGCTTTCTTT. Encoded protein: CASSSQTGGTEAFF.

Only one count was recorded for this clone. The chain joins TRBV5-1 to TRBJ1-4; a possible D gene is TRBD1 (6 bases). This CDR3 comprises 15 residues. CDR1 is SGHRS and CDR2 is YFSETQ in the germline V gene. With 0 bases removed from V and 7 bases from J, the gap between germline ends came to 13 bases. The chain's CDR3 is CASSLGGGEGEKLFF. As DNA, the CDR3 is TGCGCCAGCAGCTTGGGCGGGGGCGAGGGTGAAAAACTGTTTTTT. Full variable domain (remainder filled in from reference TRBV5-1 and TRBJ1-4): KAGVTQTPRYLIKTRGQQVTLSCSPISGHRSVSWYQQTPGQGLQFLFEYFSETQRNKGNFPGRFSGRQFSNSRSEMNVSTLELGDSALYLCASSLGGGEGEKLFFGSGTQLSVL.

This clone was recorded only once. The rearrangement links TRBV4-3 to TRBJ2-7; a weak D match, TRBD1 (6 bases). This CDR3 contains 15 residues. Per the germline V gene, CDR1 is LGHNA and CDR2 is YSLEER. The ends were cut back, 0 bases at V and 3 bases at J, with 12 bases in the middle. The CDR3, as DNA: TGCGCCAGCAGCCAAGATTACAGGGTTAGCTACGAGCAGTACTTC. This encodes CASSQDYRVSYEQYF.

This chain joins TRBV19 and TRBJ1-3, with D perhaps TRBD1 (5 bases). CDR1 and CDR2 from the germline V gene are LNHDA and SQIVND (reference sequence). There are 15 residues in the CDR3. V lost 7 bases and J 4 bases, leaving 17 bases between the germline ends. CDR3 DNA: TGTGCCAGTATCCCCCCCACAGGACGAGGAAACACCATATATTTT. This sequence encodes CASIPPTGRGNTIYF.

This chain uses TRBV2 with TRBJ1-1, with a weak D call TRBD1 (5 bases). Looked up from germline, CDR1 is SNHLY and CDR2 is FYNNEI. Trimming cost V 4 bases and J 1 base, with 7 bases left between them. CDR3 length equals 13 residues. As DNA, the CDR3 is TGTGCCAGCAGTGTCCAGGGGAACACTGAAGCTTTCTTT. Translating it yields CASSVQGNTEAFF.

This clone appeared a single time. The CDR3 DNA is TGTGCCAGCTCACGCGGACAGGGGGAATACGAGCAGTACTTC. Encoded protein: CASSRGQGEYEQYF. The V call is TRBV18, the J call TRBJ2-7; TRBD1 aligns across 10 bases. The trim removed 4 bases at V and 4 bases at J, leaving 4 bases unmatched. Germline V CDR1 and CDR2: KGHSH, LQKENI. The CDR3 is made up of 14 amino acids.

This rearrangement joins TRBV7-2 to TRBJ2-5; D is unresolved. Trimming pared 4 bases from V and 3 bases from J, leaving 9 bases between. This CDR3 spans 13 amino acids. Germline CDR1 is SGHTA and CDR2 is FQGNSA. CDR3 DNA: TGTGCCAGCAGCTGGGTGGCCAAAGAGACCCAGTACTTC. Its protein is CASSWVAKETQYF.

This chain joins TRBV6-5 and TRBJ1-2, with a tentative D call TRBD1 (5 bases). CDR3 size: 15 residues. The V and J ends lost 6 bases and 3 bases respectively, with 17 bases between them. Germline CDR1 and CDR2: MNHEY and SVGAGI. The CDR3 is CASRGGSTDDYGYTF. CDR3 DNA: TGTGCCAGCAGGGGGGGATCTACCGATGACTATGGCTACACCTTC.

The rearrangement links TRBV7-6 to TRBJ1-5; no definite D call. With 5 bases removed from V and 0 bases from J, the gap between germline ends came to 11 bases. CDR1 is SGHVS, CDR2 FNYEAQ, per germline. The CDR3 runs to 15 residues. The chain's CDR3 is CASSASADSNQPQHF. For the CDR3, the DNA is TGTGCCAGCAGCGCCAGTGCAGATAGCAATCAGCCCCAGCATTTT.

The rearrangement joins TRBV24-1 to TRBJ2-3; 7 bases agree with TRBD2. Trimming took 2 bases from V and 4 from J; bases not matched to a gene: 5. The CDR3 contains 15 residues. The germline V gene encodes CDR1 KGHDR and CDR2 SFDVKD. The CDR3 loop reads CATSDSRETSDTQYF. CDR3 DNA sequence: TGTGCCACCAGTGATTCGCGGGAGACTTCAGATACGCAGTATTTT.

The rearrangement links TRBV5-1 to TRBJ1-2; no clear D gene. The germline V gene has CDR1 SGHRS and CDR2 YFSETQ. CDR3 size: 13 residues. Trimming cost V 0 bases and J 3 bases, with 6 bases left between them. CDR3 residues: CASSLERDYGYTF. The CDR3 coding sequence is TGCGCCAGCAGCTTGGAAAGGGACTATGGCTACACCTTC.

The V call is TRBV12-3 or TRBV12-4, the J call TRBJ1-2, with TRBD1 matching over 9 bases. This CDR3 has 13 residues. The V and J ends lost 8 bases and 1 base, in that order; junction bases with no gene match: 2. The CDR3 DNA reads as TGTGCCAGCGGACAGGGGAATAACTATGGCTACACCTTC. Translating it yields CASGQGNNYGYTF.

The chain is built from TRBV6-5 and TRBJ2-2, with a tentative D call TRBD2 (6 bases). The CDR3 is made up of 15 amino acids. Trimming took 0 bases from V and 1 from J, leaving 6 bases between them. The germline CDR1 and CDR2 sequences are MNHEY and SVGAGI. The CDR3 region is CASSYSGGNTGELFF. As DNA, the CDR3 is TGTGCCAGCAGTTACTCGGGGGGGAACACCGGGGAGCTGTTTTTT.

Only a few counts were recorded for this clone. The chain joins TRBV19 to TRBJ2-5; tentatively, D is TRBD2 (5 bases). This CDR3 spans 14 amino acids. The V and J ends lost 5 bases and 5 bases respectively, with 15 bases between them. The germline V gene has CDR1 LNHDA and CDR2 SQIVND (reference sequence). CDR3 sequence (DNA): TGTGCCAGTAGTCTCGGGGTTTTAGGGGAGACCCAGTACTTC. This gives the protein CASSLGVLGETQYF.

The chain recombines TRBV6-2 or TRBV6-3 with TRBJ1-1; 7 bases align to TRBD1. V dropped 4 bases and J dropped 4; count of bases not matched to a gene: 3. The CDR3 consists of 13 residues. CDR1 and CDR2 from the germline V gene are MNHEY and SVGEGT. The CDR3 sequence: CASSSTGFTEAFF. In DNA, the CDR3 is TGTGCCAGCAGTTCGACAGGGTTCACTGAAGCTTTCTTT.

This chain links TRBV5-1 with TRBJ2-1; 7 bases fit TRBD2. Losses at the gene ends were 0 bases for V and 10 bases for J; bases not matched to a gene: 7. CDR3 length: 14 amino acids. The germline V gene encodes CDR1 SGHRS and CDR2 YFSETQ. In DNA, the CDR3 is TGCGCCAGCAGCTTGGGCGGGAGTGGGGACGAGCAGTTCTTC. This sequence encodes CASSLGGSGDEQFF.

The rearrangement uses TRBV11-2 and TRBJ1-2; D is unresolved. CDR3 size: 13 residues. The germline gives CDR1 SGHAT, CDR2 FQNNGV. Trimming pared 5 bases from V and 5 bases from J, leaving 12 bases between. The DNA for the CDR3 is TGTGCCAGCAGCCCCCGACGGGATTATGGCTACACCTTC. Its translation is CASSPRRDYGYTF.